This T cell receptor beta chain was identified during a study of CD8+ T cells in alopecia areata. Extraction of RNA preceded its reverse transcription into cDNA, which served as the sequencing template. Produced via immunoSEQ multiplex PCR; TCRdb's table is partial and in-frame only. The repertoire holds around 250,000 clones, around two thirds seen once, with 1% to 1.5% in the top ten. The TCR sequence derives from a human donor with alopecia areata. This sample comprised CD4+ T cells sorted from blood, obtained at week 0.

The DNA of the CDR3 is TGCAGCTTTCGGGCAGGGTCCAATCAGCCCCAGCATTTT. It codes for CSFRAGSNQPQHF. The chain employs TRBV29-1 and TRBJ1-5; D is possibly TRBD1 (5 bases). V was clipped by 8 bases and J by 3 bases, with 14 bases between them. Germline V gene data show CDR1 as SQVTM and CDR2 as ANQGSEA. The CDR3 is 13 amino acids.